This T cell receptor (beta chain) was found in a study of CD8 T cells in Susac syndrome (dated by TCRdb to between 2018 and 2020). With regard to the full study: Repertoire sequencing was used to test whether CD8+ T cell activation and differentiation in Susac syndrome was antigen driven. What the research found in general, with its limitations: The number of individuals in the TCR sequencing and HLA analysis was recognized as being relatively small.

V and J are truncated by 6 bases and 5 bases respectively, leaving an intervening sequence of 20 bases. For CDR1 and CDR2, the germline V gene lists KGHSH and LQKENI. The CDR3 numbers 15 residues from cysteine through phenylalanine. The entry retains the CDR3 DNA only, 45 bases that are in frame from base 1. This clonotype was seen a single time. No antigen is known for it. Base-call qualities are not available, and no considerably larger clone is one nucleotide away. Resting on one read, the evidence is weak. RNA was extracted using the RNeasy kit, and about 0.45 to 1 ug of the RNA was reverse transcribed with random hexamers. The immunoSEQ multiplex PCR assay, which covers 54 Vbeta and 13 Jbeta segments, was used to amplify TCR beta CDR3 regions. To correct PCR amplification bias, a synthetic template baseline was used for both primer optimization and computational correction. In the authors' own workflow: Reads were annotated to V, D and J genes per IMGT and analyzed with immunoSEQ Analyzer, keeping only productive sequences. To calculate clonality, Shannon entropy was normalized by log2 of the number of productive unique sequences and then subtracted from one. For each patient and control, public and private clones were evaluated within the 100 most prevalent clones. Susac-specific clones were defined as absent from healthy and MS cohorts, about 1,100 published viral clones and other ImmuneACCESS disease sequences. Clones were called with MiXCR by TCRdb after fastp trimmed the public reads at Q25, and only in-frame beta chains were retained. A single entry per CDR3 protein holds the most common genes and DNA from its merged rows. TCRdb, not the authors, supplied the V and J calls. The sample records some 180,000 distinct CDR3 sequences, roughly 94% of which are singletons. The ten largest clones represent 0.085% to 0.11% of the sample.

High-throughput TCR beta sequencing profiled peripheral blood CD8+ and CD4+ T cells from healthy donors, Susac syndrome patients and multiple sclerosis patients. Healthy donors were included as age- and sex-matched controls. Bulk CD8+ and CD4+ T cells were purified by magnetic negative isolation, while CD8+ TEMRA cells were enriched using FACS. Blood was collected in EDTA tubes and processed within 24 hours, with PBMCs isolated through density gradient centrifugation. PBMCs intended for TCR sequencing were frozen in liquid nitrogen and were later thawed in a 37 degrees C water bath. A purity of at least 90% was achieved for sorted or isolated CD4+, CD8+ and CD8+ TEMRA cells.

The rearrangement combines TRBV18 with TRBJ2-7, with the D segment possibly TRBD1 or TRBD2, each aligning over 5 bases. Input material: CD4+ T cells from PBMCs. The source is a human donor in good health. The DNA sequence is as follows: TGTGCCAGCTCCCCGCCGGGGCTAAGGTATGACGAGCAGTACTTC. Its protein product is CASSPPGLRYDEQYF.